Listed below are T cell receptor beta chains from one sample, sequenced in a study of CD4 T cells in relation to SARS-CoV-2 and coronaviruses. For these receptors, no antigen is known. Assay used: immunoSEQ multiplex PCR; TCRdb lists only in-frame clones, some missing. The sample lists roughly 20,000 clones; around four fifths were seen once. The specimen sequenced was CD4+ T cells from PBMCs, cultured in vitro. The source of these receptors is a human donor in good health. Both conserved end residues are part of each CDR3. A D gene is named only where the DNA matches it firmly. Expanded clones get a size class; other rows say once, few or many, or leave the size out.

D gene	clone size	V gene	J gene	CDR3 length	CDR3 protein	CDR3 DNA
TRBD1	.	TRBV27	TRBJ1-2	15	CASSLSGQGNYGYTF	TGTGCCAGCAGTTTATCTGGACAGGGAAACTATGGCTACACCTTC
TRBD2	.	TRBV24-1	TRBJ2-5	14	CATRPSGSGETQYF	TGTGCCACCAGGCCCAGCGGGAGCGGGGAGACCCAGTACTTC
.	.	TRBV29-1	TRBJ2-2	16	CSVLGPVRGNTGELFF	TGCAGCGTCCTTGGGCCGGTCCGGGGAAACACCGGGGAGCTGTTTTTT
TRBD1	once	TRBV14	TRBJ2-5	13	CASSRDSKETQYF	TGTGCCAGCAGCCGGGACAGTAAAGAGACCCAGTACTTC
.	.	TRBV25-1	TRBJ1-2	11	CASTPGVGYTF	TGTGCCAGCACCCCAGGGGTTGGCTACACCTTC
.	.	TRBV9	TRBJ1-2	15	CASSVDPVANYGYTF	TGTGCCAGCAGCGTAGATCCGGTAGCTAACTATGGCTACACCTTC
.	few	TRBV6-5	TRBJ1-4	13	CASTGYANEKLFF	TGTGCCAGCACGGGATATGCTAATGAAAAACTGTTTTTT
.	.	TRBV28	TRBJ1-1	12	CATGSLNTEAFF	TGTGCCACCGGGTCCCTGAACACTGAAGCTTTCTTT
.	.	TRBV2	TRBJ1-2	14	CASSGLGMDYGYTF	TGTGCCAGCAGTGGATTGGGGATGGACTATGGCTACACCTTC
.	once	TRBV24-1	TRBJ2-7	12	CATRPSRHSRYF	TGTGCCACCAGACCTTCACGACACAGTCGGTACTTC
TRBD2	.	TRBV11-3	TRBJ2-7	19	CASSLSGDIGLATTYEQYF	TGTGCCAGCAGCTTATCAGGGGATATCGGACTAGCGACAACCTACGAGCAGTACTTC
.	few	TRBV11-2	TRBJ1-2	13	CASSLEGLSGYTF	TGTGCCAGCAGCTTAGAGGGGCTGAGTGGCTACACCTTC
TRBD2	few	TRBV7-9	TRBJ2-2	17	CASSSWSGGSNTGELFF	TGTGCCAGCAGCTCGTGGAGCGGGGGATCGAACACCGGGGAGCTGTTTTTT
.	.	TRBV30	TRBJ2-7	13	CAWRQAGTVTKNF	TGTGCCTGGAGGCAAGCGGGGACAGTGACCAAGAACTTC
TRBD1	.	TRBV2	TRBJ2-7	13	CASNVDRGDEQYF	TGTGCCAGCAACGTTGACAGGGGAGACGAGCAGTACTTC
.	.	TRBV30	TRBJ1-1	13	CAWSPPRATEAFF	TGTGCCTGGAGTCCTCCTCGAGCCACTGAAGCTTTCTTT
TRBD1	.	TRBV18	TRBJ1-1	13	CASSNGQDTEAFF	TGTGCCAGCTCAAACGGACAGGACACTGAAGCTTTCTTT
.	.	TRBV18	TRBJ2-5	13	CASSRAGQETQYF	TGTGCCAGCTCACGTGCGGGCCAAGAGACCCAGTACTTC
.	.	TRBV30	TRBJ1-2	12	CAWSPWAAGYTF	TGTGCCTGGAGCCCGTGGGCAGCTGGCTACACCTTC
.	.	TRBV6-6	TRBJ1-1	14	CASSYAEPGGEAFF	TGTGCCAGCAGTTACGCCGAGCCGGGCGGAGAAGCTTTCTTT
.	.	TRBV7-3	TRBJ2-1	15	CASSLTREVGDEQFF	TGTGCCAGCAGCTTAACGAGGGAGGTAGGGGATGAGCAGTTCTTC
.	once	TRBV14	TRBJ1-3	16	CASSQLLSGSGNTIYF	TGTGCCAGCAGCCAACTTCTCAGCGGCTCTGGAAACACCATATATTTT
TRBD2	.	TRBV6-6	TRBJ2-1	18	CASSRSRLAGGAYNEQFF	TGTGCCAGCAGCCGATCCCGACTAGCGGGAGGTGCCTACAATGAGCAGTTCTTC
.	.	TRBV28	TRBJ2-7	12	CASRVQGHEQYF	TGTGCCAGCAGGGTACAGGGTCACGAGCAGTACTTC
TRBD1	.	TRBV19	TRBJ2-7	16	CASSMGSGTGKYEQYF	TGTGCCAGTAGTATGGGGTCAGGGACAGGGAAGTACGAGCAGTACTTC
.	.	TRBV6-5	TRBJ1-3	14	CASSRQPDGNTIYF	TGTGCCAGCAGTAGGCAGCCGGATGGAAACACCATATATTTT
TRBD2	.	TRBV6-2/TRBV6-3	TRBJ2-7	17	CASSFSAQQAGIYEQYF	TGTGCCAGCAGTTTCTCGGCCCAGCAAGCGGGAATCTACGAGCAGTACTTC
.	once	TRBV29-1	TRBJ2-7	13	CSVGDIQGGEQYF	TGCAGCGTGGGGGACATCCAAGGGGGCGAGCAGTACTTC
TRBD1	.	TRBV6-5	TRBJ1-1	14	CASSYGTENTEAFF	TGTGCCAGCAGTTACGGGACAGAAAACACTGAAGCTTTCTTT
TRBD1	.	TRBV10-1	TRBJ2-2	16	CASSEDPGTETGELFF	TGCGCCAGCAGTGAGGACCCCGGGACAGAGACCGGGGAGCTGTTTTTT
TRBD2	.	TRBV7-9	TRBJ2-1	16	CASSIPLAGGVDEQFF	TGTGCCAGCAGCATCCCGCTAGCGGGAGGGGTGGATGAGCAGTTCTTC
.	once	TRBV19	TRBJ2-1	11	CASSEYNEQFF	TGTGCCAGTAGTGAGTACAATGAGCAGTTCTTC
TRBD2	.	TRBV5-4	TRBJ2-1	16	CASSSRLAGVMGEQFF	TGTGCCAGCAGCTCACGACTAGCGGGAGTGATGGGTGAGCAGTTCTTC